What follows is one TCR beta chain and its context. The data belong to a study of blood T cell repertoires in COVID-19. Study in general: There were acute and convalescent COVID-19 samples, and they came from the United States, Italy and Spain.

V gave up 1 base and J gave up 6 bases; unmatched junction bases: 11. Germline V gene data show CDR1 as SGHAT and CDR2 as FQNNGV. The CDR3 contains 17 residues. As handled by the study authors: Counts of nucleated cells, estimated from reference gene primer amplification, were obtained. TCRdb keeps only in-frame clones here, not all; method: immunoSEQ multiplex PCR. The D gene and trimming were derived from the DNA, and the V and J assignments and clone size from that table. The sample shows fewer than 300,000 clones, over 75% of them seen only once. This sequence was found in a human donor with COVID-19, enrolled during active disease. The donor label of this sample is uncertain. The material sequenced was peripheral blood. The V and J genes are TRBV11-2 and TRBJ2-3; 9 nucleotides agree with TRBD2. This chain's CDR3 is CASSLGRGSGGFDTQYF. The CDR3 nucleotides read TGTGCCAGCAGCTTAGGGAGGGGTAGCGGGGGTTTCGATACGCAGTATTTT.